The text below deals with one TCR beta chain. TCRdb's copy holds only in-frame clones and misses some; the assay was immunoSEQ multiplex PCR. The repertoire holds under 4,000 clones, with just over 85% as singletons. The sample is drawn from a study of T cell changes during pregnancy in multiple sclerosis. This CDR3 contains 15 residues. Trimming cost V 1 base and J 5 bases, with 15 bases left between them. Germline loops: CDR1 LNHDA, CDR2 SQIVND (reference sequence). V usage is TRBV19 and J usage is TRBJ2-7, with a tentative D call TRBD1 (7 bases). The source is a female donor in good health, enrolled as a control in a pregnancy study. The sequences come from CD8+ T cells from peripheral blood mononuclear cells, collected in the first trimester of pregnancy. CDR3 sequence: CASSIAPGGGHEQYF. The CDR3 DNA reads TGTGCCAGTAGTATAGCCCCTGGAGGGGGCCACGAGCAGTACTTC.